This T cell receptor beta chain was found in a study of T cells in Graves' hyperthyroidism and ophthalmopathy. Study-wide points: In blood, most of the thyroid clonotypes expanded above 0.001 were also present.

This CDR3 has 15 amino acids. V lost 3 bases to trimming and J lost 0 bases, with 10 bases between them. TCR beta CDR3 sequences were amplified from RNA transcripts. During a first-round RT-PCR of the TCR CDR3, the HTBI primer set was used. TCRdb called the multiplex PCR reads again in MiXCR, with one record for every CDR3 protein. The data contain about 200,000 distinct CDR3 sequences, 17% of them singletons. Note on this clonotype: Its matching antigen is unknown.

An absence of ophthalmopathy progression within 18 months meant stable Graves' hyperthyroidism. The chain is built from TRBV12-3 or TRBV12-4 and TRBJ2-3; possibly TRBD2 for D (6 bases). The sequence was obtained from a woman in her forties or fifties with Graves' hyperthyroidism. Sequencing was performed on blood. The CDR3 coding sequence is TGTGCCAGCAGTTTCGGGACTTTGAGCACAGATACGCAGTATTTT. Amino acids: CASSFGTLSTDTQYF.